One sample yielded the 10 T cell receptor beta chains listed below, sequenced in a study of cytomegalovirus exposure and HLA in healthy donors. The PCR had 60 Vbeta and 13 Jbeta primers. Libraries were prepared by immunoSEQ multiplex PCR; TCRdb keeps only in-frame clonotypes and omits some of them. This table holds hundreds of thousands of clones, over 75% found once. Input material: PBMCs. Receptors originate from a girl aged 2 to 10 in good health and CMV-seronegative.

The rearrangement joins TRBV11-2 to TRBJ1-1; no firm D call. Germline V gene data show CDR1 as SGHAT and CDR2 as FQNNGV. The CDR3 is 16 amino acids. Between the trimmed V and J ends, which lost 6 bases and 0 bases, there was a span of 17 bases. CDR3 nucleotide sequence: TGTGCCAGCAGACCCCCGGAGAGGACTTTGAACACTGAAGCTTTCTTT. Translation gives CASRPPERTLNTEAFF.

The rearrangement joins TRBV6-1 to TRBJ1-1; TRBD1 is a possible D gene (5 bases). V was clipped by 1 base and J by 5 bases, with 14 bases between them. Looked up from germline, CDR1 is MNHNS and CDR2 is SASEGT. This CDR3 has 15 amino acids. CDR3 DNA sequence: TGTGCCAGCAGTGAAGGGTACGTGGGGGGAACTGAAGCTTTCTTT. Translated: CASSEGYVGGTEAFF.

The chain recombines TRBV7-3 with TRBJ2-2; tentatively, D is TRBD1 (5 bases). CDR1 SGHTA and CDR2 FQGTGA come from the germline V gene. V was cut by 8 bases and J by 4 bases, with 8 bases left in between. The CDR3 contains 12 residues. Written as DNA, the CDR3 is TGTGCCAGCTCAAGGGGCACCGGGGAGCTGTTTTTT. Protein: CASSRGTGELFF.

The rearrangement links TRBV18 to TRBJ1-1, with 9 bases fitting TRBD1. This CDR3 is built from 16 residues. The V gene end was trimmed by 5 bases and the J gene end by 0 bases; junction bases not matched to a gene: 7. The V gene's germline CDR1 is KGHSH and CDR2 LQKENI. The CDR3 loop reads CASSSGQGKMNTEAFF. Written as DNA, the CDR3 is TGTGCCAGCTCATCCGGACAGGGGAAGATGAACACTGAAGCTTTCTTT.

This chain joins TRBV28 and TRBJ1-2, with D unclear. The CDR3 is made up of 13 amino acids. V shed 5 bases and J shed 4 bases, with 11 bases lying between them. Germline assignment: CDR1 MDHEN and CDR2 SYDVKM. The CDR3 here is CASSTTSLYGYTF. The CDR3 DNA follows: TGTGCCAGCAGTACGACAAGCCTCTATGGCTACACCTTC.

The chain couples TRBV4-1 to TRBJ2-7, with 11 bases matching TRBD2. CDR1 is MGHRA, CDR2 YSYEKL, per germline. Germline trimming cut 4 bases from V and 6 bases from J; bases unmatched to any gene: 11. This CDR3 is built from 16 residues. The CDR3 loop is CASSLALAGGSLEQYF. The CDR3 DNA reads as TGCGCCAGCAGCCTCGCGCTAGCGGGAGGCAGCCTCGAGCAGTACTTC.

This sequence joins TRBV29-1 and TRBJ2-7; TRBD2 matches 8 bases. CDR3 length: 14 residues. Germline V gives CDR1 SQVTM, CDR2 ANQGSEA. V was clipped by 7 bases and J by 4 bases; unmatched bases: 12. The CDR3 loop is CSGQAGGEGYEQYF. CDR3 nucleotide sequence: TGCAGCGGGCAGGCGGGGGGTGAAGGATACGAGCAGTACTTC.

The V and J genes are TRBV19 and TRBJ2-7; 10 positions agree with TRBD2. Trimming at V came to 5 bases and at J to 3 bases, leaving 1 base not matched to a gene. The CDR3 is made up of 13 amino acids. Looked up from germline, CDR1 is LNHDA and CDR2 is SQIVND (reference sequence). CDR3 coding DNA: TGTGCCAGTAGTCCTAGCGGGAGCTACGAGCAGTACTTC. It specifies CASSPSGSYEQYF.

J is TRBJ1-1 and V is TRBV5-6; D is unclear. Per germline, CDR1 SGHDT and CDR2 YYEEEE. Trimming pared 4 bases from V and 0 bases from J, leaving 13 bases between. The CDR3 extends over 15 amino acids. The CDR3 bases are TGTGCCAGCAGCCCTGGATACAGATTGAACACTGAAGCTTTCTTT. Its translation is CASSPGYRLNTEAFF.

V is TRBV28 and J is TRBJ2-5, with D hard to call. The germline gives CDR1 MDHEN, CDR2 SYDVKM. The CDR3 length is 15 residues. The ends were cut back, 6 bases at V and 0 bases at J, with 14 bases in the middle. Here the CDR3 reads CASSSPLRHQETQYF. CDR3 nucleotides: TGTGCCAGCAGCTCCCCGTTGAGGCACCAAGAGACCCAGTACTTC.